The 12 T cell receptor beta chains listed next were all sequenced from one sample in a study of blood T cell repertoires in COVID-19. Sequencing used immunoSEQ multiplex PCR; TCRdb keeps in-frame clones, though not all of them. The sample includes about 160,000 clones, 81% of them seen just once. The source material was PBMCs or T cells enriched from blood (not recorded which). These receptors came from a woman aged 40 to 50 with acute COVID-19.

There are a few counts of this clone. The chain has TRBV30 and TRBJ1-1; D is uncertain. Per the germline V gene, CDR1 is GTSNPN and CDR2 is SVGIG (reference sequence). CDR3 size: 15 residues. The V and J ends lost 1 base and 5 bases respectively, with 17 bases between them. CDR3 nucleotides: TGTGCCTGGAGTGGAGGAGCGGGTGAAGGGACTGAAGCTTTCTTT. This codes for CAWSGGAGEGTEAFF. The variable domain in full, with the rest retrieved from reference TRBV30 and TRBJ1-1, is SQTIHQWPATLVQPVGSPLSLECTVEGTSNPNLYWYRQAAGRGLQLLFYSVGIGQISSEVPQNLSASRPQDRQFILSSKKLLLSDSGFYLCAWSGGAGEGTEAFFGQGTRLTVV.

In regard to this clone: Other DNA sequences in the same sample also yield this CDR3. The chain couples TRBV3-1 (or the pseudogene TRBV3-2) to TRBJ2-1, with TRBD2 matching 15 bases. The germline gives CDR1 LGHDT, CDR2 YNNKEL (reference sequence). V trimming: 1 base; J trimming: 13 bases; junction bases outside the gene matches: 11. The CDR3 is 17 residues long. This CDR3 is CASSQVGGLAGGGGQFF. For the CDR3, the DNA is TGTGCCAGCAGCCAAGTAGGGGGACTAGCGGGAGGCGGGGGTCAGTTCTTC.

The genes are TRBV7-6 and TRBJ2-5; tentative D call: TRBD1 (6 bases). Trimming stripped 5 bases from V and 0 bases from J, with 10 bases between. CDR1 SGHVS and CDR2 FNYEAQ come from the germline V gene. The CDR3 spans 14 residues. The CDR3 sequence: CASSRDRYQETQYF. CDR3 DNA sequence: TGTGCCAGCAGCCGAGACAGGTACCAAGAGACCCAGTACTTC.

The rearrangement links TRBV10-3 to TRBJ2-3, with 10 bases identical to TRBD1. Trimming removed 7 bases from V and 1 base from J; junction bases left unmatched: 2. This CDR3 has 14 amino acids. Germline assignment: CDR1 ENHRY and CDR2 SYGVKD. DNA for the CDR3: TGTGCCATCATGACAGGGGGCGGCACAGATACGCAGTATTTT. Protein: CAIMTGGGTDTQYF.

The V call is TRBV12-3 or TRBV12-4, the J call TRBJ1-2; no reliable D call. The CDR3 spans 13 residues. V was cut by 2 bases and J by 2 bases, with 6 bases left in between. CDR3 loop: CASSLSRNYGYTF. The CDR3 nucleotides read TGTGCCAGCAGTTTAAGCCGGAACTATGGCTACACCTTC.

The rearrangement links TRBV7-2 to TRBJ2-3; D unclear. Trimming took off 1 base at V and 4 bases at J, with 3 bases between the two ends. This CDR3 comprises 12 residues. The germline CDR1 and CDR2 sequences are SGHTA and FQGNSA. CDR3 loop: CASSLGPDTQYF. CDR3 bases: TGTGCCAGCAGCTTAGGGCCAGATACGCAGTATTTT.

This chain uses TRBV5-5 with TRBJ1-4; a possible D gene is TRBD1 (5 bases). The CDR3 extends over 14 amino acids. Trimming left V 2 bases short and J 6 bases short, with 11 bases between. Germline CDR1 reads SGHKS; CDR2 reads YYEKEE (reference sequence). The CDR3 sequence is CASSLQDQDEKLFF. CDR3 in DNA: TGTGCCAGCAGCTTACAGGATCAGGATGAAAAACTGTTTTTT.

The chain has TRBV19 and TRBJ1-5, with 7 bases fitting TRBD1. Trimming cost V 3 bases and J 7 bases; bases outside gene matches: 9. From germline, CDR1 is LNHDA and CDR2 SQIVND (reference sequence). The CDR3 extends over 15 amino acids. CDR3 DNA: TGTGCCAGTAGTATTTGGGCAGGGGGTAAGCAGCCCCAGCATTTT. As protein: CASSIWAGGKQPQHF. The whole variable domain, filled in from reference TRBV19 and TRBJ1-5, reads DGGITQSPKYLFRKEGQNVTLSCEQNLNHDAMYWYRQDPGQGLRLIYYSQIVNDFQKGDIAEGYSVSREKKESFPLTVTSAQKNPTAFYLCASSIWAGGKQPQHFGDGTRLSIL.

Written as DNA, the CDR3 is TGTGCCAGCAGGAACGACAGGGAACGTTACGAGCAGTACTTC. Translating it yields CASRNDRERYEQYF. The chain combines TRBV6-5 with TRBJ2-7, with 7 bases that match TRBD1. The J segment lost 4 bases and the V segment lost 6 bases, leaving 9 bases of the junction unmatched. Germline CDR1 MNHEY, CDR2 SVGAGI. This CDR3 has 14 amino acids.

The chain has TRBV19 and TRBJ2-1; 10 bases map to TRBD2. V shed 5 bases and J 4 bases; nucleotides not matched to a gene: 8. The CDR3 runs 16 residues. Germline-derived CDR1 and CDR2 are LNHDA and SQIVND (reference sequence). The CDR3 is CASSGLAGASYNEQFF. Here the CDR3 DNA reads TGTGCCAGTAGTGGCCTAGCGGGAGCATCATACAATGAGCAGTTCTTC.

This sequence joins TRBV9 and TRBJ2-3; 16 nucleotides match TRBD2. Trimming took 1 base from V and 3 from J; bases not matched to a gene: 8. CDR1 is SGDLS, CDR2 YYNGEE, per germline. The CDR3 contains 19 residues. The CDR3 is CASSVLPGLAGGGTDTQYF. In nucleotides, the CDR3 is TGTGCCAGCAGCGTATTGCCGGGACTAGCGGGAGGGGGGACAGATACGCAGTATTTT.

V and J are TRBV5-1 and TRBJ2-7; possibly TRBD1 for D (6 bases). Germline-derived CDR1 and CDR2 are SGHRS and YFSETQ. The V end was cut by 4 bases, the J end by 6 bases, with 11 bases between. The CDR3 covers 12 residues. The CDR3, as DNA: TGCGCCAGCAGCCAGGGGAGATCCGAGCAGTACTTC. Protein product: CASSQGRSEQYF.